This T cell receptor beta chain derives from a study of T cells in Graves' hyperthyroidism and ophthalmopathy. Study conclusions and caveats: Ophthalmopathy and stable hyperthyroidism were separated by a 13 V-J model.

This CDR3 is 17 amino acids long. CDR1 is DFQATT and CDR2 is SNEGSKA in the germline V gene (reference sequence). Trimming pared 0 bases from V and 0 bases from J, leaving 15 bases between. In regard to this clonotype: Its antigen is not known.

There were TCR beta CDR3 regions amplified from RNA transcripts. The HTBI primer set was used in a first-round RT-PCR of the TCR CDR3. Each CDR3 protein is one row after TCRdb ran MiXCR on the multiplex PCR reads. In the table there are under 450,000 distinct CDR3 sequences, less than 20% of which are singletons. Graves' hyperthyroidism showing no ophthalmopathy progression within 18 months was considered stable. From less than 13 ml of fresh peripheral blood, PBMCs were isolated. This sequence joins TRBV20-1 and TRBJ1-5; TRBD1 is a possible D gene (5 bases). The sequenced sample was blood. This receptor was taken from a woman in her late teens or twenties with Graves' hyperthyroidism. The CDR3 region has the DNA TGCAGTGCTAGAGAGGAGGGGCCCCTCTATAGCAATCAGCCCCAGCATTTT. This sequence encodes CSAREEGPLYSNQPQHF.